What follows are 7 T cell receptor beta chains derived from one specimen sequenced in a study of cytomegalovirus exposure and HLA in healthy donors. In the PCR, 60 Vbeta and 13 Jbeta primers were used. Using immunoSEQ multiplex PCR, the repertoire was profiled, and TCRdb retains in-frame clones only, with some absent. This sample carries under 150,000 clones, over 60% of them seen once, and the ten largest clones take roughly 3%. Sequenced input: PBMCs. Receptors were obtained from a human donor in good health.

In this sample, this clone turned up a few times. This chain connects TRBV7-2 to TRBJ1-1, with D tentatively TRBD1 (5 bases). Germline V gene sequence: CDR1 SGHTA, CDR2 FQGNSA. V lost 0 bases and J 0 bases, leaving 8 bases between the germline ends. This CDR3 contains 15 residues. This CDR3 is CASSLAGVMNTEAFF. In nucleotides, the CDR3 is TGTGCCAGCAGCTTAGCAGGGGTCATGAACACTGAAGCTTTCTTT.

In its sample, this clone was seen once. The genes are TRBV18 and TRBJ1-1, with TRBD1 matching over 11 bases. From germline, CDR1 is KGHSH and CDR2 LQKENI. This CDR3 spans 15 amino acids. After removal of 5 bases from V and 4 bases from J, the junction contained 6 bases not matched to a gene. This chain's CDR3 is CASSSGTGGSTEAFF. The CDR3 DNA follows: TGTGCCAGCTCATCCGGGACAGGGGGAAGCACTGAAGCTTTCTTT. The full variable domain, its missing parts supplied by reference TRBV18 and TRBJ1-1, is NAGVMQNPRHLVRRRGQEARLRCSPMKGHSHVYWYRQLPEEGLKFMVYLQKENIIDESGMPKERFSAEFPKEGPSILRIQQVVRGDSAAYFCASSSGTGGSTEAFFGQGTRLTVV.

J is TRBJ2-5 and V is TRBV5-4; 7 nucleotides align to TRBD2. The end of the DNA is better explained by TRBJ2-7, so the J call may be wrong. Germline V gene lookup returns CDR1 SGHNT and CDR2 YYREEE (reference sequence). The CDR3 is 16 residues long. The CDR3 region has the DNA TGTGCCAGCAGCCCCCCCCCGGGCGGGAGCTCGGGCGAGCAGTACTTC. Protein product: CASSPPPGGSSGEQYF.

This clone was recorded a few times. V is TRBV11-1 and J is TRBJ2-3; D is unclear. Per germline, CDR1 SGHAT and CDR2 FQDESV (reference sequence). The CDR3 totals 15 residues. V was clipped by 6 bases and J by 1 base, with 14 bases between them. CDR3 DNA sequence: TGTGCCAGCAGTCCCGACACCTCTGGCACAGATACGCAGTATTTT. It translates to CASSPDTSGTDTQYF.

This clone was seen a single time. V gene TRBV7-9 combines with J gene TRBJ2-5; TRBD1 aligns across 8 bases. This CDR3 is 15 amino acids long. J lost 5 bases, V lost 7 bases, and 12 bases had no gene match. CDR1 and CDR2 from the germline V gene are SEHNR and FQNEAQ (reference sequence). CDR3 protein: CASTETGVVAETQYF. CDR3 DNA: TGTGCCAGCACCGAGACAGGGGTCGTGGCGGAGACCCAGTACTTC.

The chain links TRBV9 to TRBJ2-2; D ambiguous. This CDR3 comprises 13 residues. Per the germline V gene, CDR1 is SGDLS and CDR2 is YYNGEE. Trimming stripped 0 bases from V and 5 bases from J, with 5 bases between. CDR3 region: CASSVAGTGELFF. Written as DNA, the CDR3 is TGTGCCAGCAGCGTAGCCGGGACCGGGGAGCTGTTTTTT.

This clone turned up a few times. This chain links TRBV6-5 with TRBJ2-1; 13 positions agree with TRBD2. V shed 6 bases, J shed 10 bases, and the junction held 6 bases outside the gene matches. CDR1 is MNHEY and CDR2 is SVGAGI in the germline V gene. The length of the CDR3 is 14 residues. Here the CDR3 reads CASSGLAGVGEQFF. CDR3 bases: TGTGCCAGCAGCGGACTAGCGGGAGTAGGGGAGCAGTTCTTC.